These 23 T cell receptor beta chains were sequenced from one sample in a study of T-cell reconstitution after alpha-beta-depleted transplantation in children. Preparation of the TCRbeta library involved a method that used unique molecular identifiers. Each CDR3 protein gets one entry after TCRdb re-called the PCR reads with MiXCR. The table includes hundreds of thousands of distinct CDR3 sequences, about a sixth detected once. The sample here was PBMCs, mostly from graft donor cells, taken 360 days after TCRalphabeta/CD19-depleted stem cell transplant. The receptors were gathered from a boy in the first two years of life who had a stem cell transplant for Wiskott-Aldrich syndrome, so the T cells may come from the graft donor.

The chain joins TRBV10-3 to TRBJ2-1, with 8 bases matching TRBD2. Trimming at V came to 2 bases and at J to 5 bases, leaving 5 bases not matched to a gene. The CDR3 spans 15 residues. The germline V gene has CDR1 ENHRY and CDR2 SYGVKD. The CDR3 reads CAISEGLALHNEQFF. CDR3 bases: TGTGCCATCAGTGAGGGACTAGCCCTTCACAATGAGCAGTTCTTC.

This chain connects TRBV20-1 to TRBJ2-2; D gene ambiguous. Germline loops: CDR1 DFQATT, CDR2 SNEGSKA (reference sequence). The V end lost 3 bases, the J end lost 6 bases, and 8 bases lay between the germline ends. The CDR3 runs 12 residues. DNA for the CDR3: TGCAGTGCTAGGACCCCCCCCGGGGAGCTGTTTTTT. Protein: CSARTPPGELFF.

This clonotype was picked up a small number of times. This chain links TRBV18 with TRBJ2-7; tentative D call: TRBD2 (6 bases). Trimming pared 3 bases from V and 5 bases from J, leaving 11 bases between. The CDR3 is made up of 13 amino acids. Germline lookup yields CDR1 KGHSH and CDR2 LQKENI. CDR3 nucleotides: TGTGCCAGCTCACCCGGACTACCAAACGAGCAGTACTTC. Its translation: CASSPGLPNEQYF.

V usage is TRBV7-8 and J usage is TRBJ2-1, with TRBD1 matching 8 bases. This CDR3 has 14 amino acids. Germline V gene sequence: CDR1 SGHVS, CDR2 FQNEAQ. Trimming at V came to 5 bases and at J to 2 bases, leaving 2 bases not matched to a gene. Here the CDR3 DNA reads TGTGCCAGCAGCGCAGGGGGCGCCTACAATGAGCAGTTCTTC. It codes for CASSAGGAYNEQFF.

This chain joins TRBV29-1 and TRBJ2-3; D unresolved. V was shortened by 2 bases and J by 6 bases, with 6 bases between the two germline ends. This CDR3 comprises 11 residues. CDR1 is SQVTM, CDR2 ANQGSEA, per germline. CDR3 loop: CSVETTDTQYF. CDR3 DNA sequence: TGCAGCGTTGAAACGACGGATACGCAGTATTTT.

This CDR3 is CSARDSPYNEQFF. CDR3 DNA sequence: TGCAGTGCTAGAGATTCCCCCTACAATGAGCAGTTCTTC. This chain joins TRBV20-1 and TRBJ2-1; D unresolved. Trimming removed 0 bases from V and 2 bases from J, with 5 bases in between. In germline, CDR1 is DFQATT, CDR2 SNEGSKA (reference sequence). This CDR3 has 13 residues.

This chain links TRBV5-6 with TRBJ2-4; tentatively, D is TRBD2 (6 bases). This CDR3 region has 18 residues. V was pared by 1 base and J by 0 bases, with 17 bases between. The germline V gene encodes CDR1 SGHDT and CDR2 YYEEEE. In DNA form, the CDR3 reads TGTGCCAGCAGCTTGTACTGGGGGGATTCTCTAGCCAAAAACATTCAGTACTTC. This codes for CASSLYWGDSLAKNIQYF. Complete variable domain (other parts from reference TRBV5-6 and TRBJ2-4): DAGVTQSPTHLIKTRGQQVTLRCSPKSGHDTVSWYQQALGQGPQFIFQYYEEEERQRGNFPDRFSGHQFPNYSSELNVNALLLGDSALYLCASSLYWGDSLAKNIQYFGAGTRLSVL.

The rearrangement joins TRBV5-1 to TRBJ1-2; D might be TRBD1 (6 bases). From germline, CDR1 is SGHRS and CDR2 YFSETQ. V was pared by 1 base and J by 0 bases, with 19 bases between. The CDR3 spans 18 residues. In DNA form, the CDR3 reads TGCGCCAGCAGCTTGCCCACCCGGCCAGGGGACACTAACTATGGCTACACCTTC. This gives the protein CASSLPTRPGDTNYGYTF.

The genes are TRBV9 and TRBJ2-2; D may be TRBD2 (5 bases). This CDR3 is built from 19 residues. Germline V gene lookup returns CDR1 SGDLS and CDR2 YYNGEE. V was shortened by 2 bases and J by 5 bases, with 25 bases between the two germline ends. The CDR3: CASSVSQRRLASTTGELFF. For the CDR3, the DNA is TGTGCCAGCAGCGTCTCACAACGTCGGCTAGCAAGTACAACCGGGGAGCTGTTTTTT.

This clonotype was observed a few times. V and J are TRBV7-2 and TRBJ2-1, with D maybe TRBD1 (6 bases). The CDR3 length is 16 residues. CDR1 SGHTA and CDR2 FQGNSA come from the germline V gene. The ends were cut back, 4 bases at V and 1 base at J, with 14 bases in the middle. This CDR3 is CASSYTGTQSYNEQFF. CDR3 bases: TGTGCCAGCAGCTATACCGGGACACAGTCCTACAATGAGCAGTTCTTC.

This clonotype was observed a few times. The chain couples TRBV7-9 to TRBJ2-7, with D perhaps given as TRBD1 or TRBD2 (5 bases each). Trimming stripped 1 base from V and 13 bases from J, with 14 bases between. CDR1 is SEHNR and CDR2 is FQNEAQ in the germline V gene (reference sequence). This CDR3 is 12 amino acids long. CDR3 DNA sequence: TGTGCCAGCAGCTTAGAAGGGGACCGGGCCTACTTC. This gives the protein CASSLEGDRAYF.

This clonotype is termed medium-sized. The chain couples TRBV2 to TRBJ1-1; 9 positions match TRBD1. CDR3 length: 19 amino acids. Germline values: CDR1 SNHLY, CDR2 FYNNEI. The ends lost 5 bases at V and 0 bases at J; junction bases unmatched: 16. In DNA form, the CDR3 reads TGTGCCAGCAGTTCGTGGTTAGGGGACGACAGGGGGATGAACACTGAAGCTTTCTTT. Translating it yields CASSSWLGDDRGMNTEAFF.

This clonotype was found a few times. The genes are TRBV29-1 and TRBJ2-7; possible D gene TRBD1, 5 bases. CDR1 and CDR2 from the germline V gene are SQVTM and ANQGSEA. This CDR3 comprises 12 residues. The V end was cut by 6 bases, the J end by 0 bases, with 9 bases between. CDR3 amino acids: CSVQATSYEQYF. CDR3 DNA: TGCAGCGTACAGGCGACCTCCTACGAGCAGTACTTC.

The chain joins TRBV29-1 to TRBJ2-1; 11 positions agree with TRBD2. Germline CDR1 and CDR2: SQVTM and ANQGSEA. This CDR3 is built from 15 residues. V lost 4 bases, J lost 7 bases, and 9 bases stayed unmatched. The CDR3 DNA follows: TGCAGCGTTGTCTTAGCGGGAGGGCCGTCTAATGAGCAGTTCTTC. This encodes CSVVLAGGPSNEQFF.

This clonotype was seen repeatedly, ten times or more. The rearrangement links TRBV4-3 to TRBJ2-7; D might be TRBD1 (6 bases). CDR3 size: 17 residues. CDR1 is LGHNA and CDR2 is YSLEER in the germline V gene. The ends were cut back, 0 bases at V and 4 bases at J, with 19 bases in the middle. The CDR3 sequence is CASSQDHIGTPPYEQYF. The CDR3 DNA sequence: TGCGCCAGCAGCCAAGATCATATAGGGACACCACCTTACGAGCAGTACTTC.

V usage is TRBV15 and J usage is TRBJ2-5; 10 bases map to TRBD2. In germline, CDR1 is LNHNV, CDR2 YYDKDF (reference sequence). CDR3 length: 16 amino acids. V trimming: 1 base; J trimming: 4 bases; junction bases outside the gene matches: 6. The CDR3 DNA follows: TGTGCCACCAGCAGAGGAGTTAGCGGGAGGCGAGAGACCCAGTACTTC. The encoded protein is CATSRGVSGRRETQYF.

The sample holds a few counts of this clonotype. V and J are TRBV29-1 and TRBJ2-2, with unresolved D. CDR3 length: 15 amino acids. Trimming took 6 bases from V and 6 from J, leaving 20 bases between them. The V gene's germline CDR1 is SQVTM and CDR2 ANQGSEA. The CDR3 protein is CSVPGDLNGAGELFF. The CDR3 DNA sequence: TGCAGCGTCCCAGGCGATTTAAATGGAGCCGGGGAGCTGTTTTTT.

CDR3 DNA sequence: TGTGCCAGCAGACTTCCGGGACAGAAGACCCAGTACTTC. Its protein product is CASRLPGQKTQYF. The chain combines TRBV6-1 with TRBJ2-5; 7 bases agree with TRBD1. Germline trimming cut 6 bases from V and 6 bases from J; bases unmatched to any gene: 7. The CDR3 contains 13 residues. Germline CDR1 reads MNHNS; CDR2 reads SASEGT.

The CDR3 loop is CASSLSDAETQYF. The CDR3 region has the DNA TGTGCCAGCAGCCTCTCGGACGCAGAGACCCAGTACTTC. This chain connects TRBV9 to TRBJ2-5, with D uncertain. Germline CDR1 SGDLS, CDR2 YYNGEE. V shed 4 bases and J shed 4 bases, with 11 bases lying between them. The CDR3 is 13 amino acids. The full variable domain, its missing parts supplied by reference TRBV9 and TRBJ2-5, is DSGVTQTPKHLITATGQRVTLRCSPRSGDLSVYWYQQSLDQGLQFLIQYYNGEERAKGNILERFSAQQFPDLHSELNLSSLELGDSALYFCASSLSDAETQYFGPGTRLLVL.

The rearrangement joins TRBV5-6 to TRBJ2-3; D ambiguous. Trimming stripped 0 bases from V and 5 bases from J, with 10 bases between. CDR1 and CDR2 (germline): SGHDT, YYEEEE. The CDR3 loop spans 14 amino acids. CDR3 region: CASSLGGLGDTQYF. The CDR3 region has the DNA TGTGCCAGCAGCTTGGGGGGTTTGGGAGATACGCAGTATTTT.

This clonotype was seen many times. This rearrangement joins TRBV29-1 to TRBJ2-1; 7 bases are shared with TRBD1. The CDR3 has 13 residues. V was clipped by 4 bases and J by 2 bases; unmatched bases: 2. Germline values: CDR1 SQVTM, CDR2 ANQGSEA. Here the CDR3 reads CSVGGQPYNEQFF. The CDR3 nucleotides are TGCAGCGTTGGGGGACAGCCCTACAATGAGCAGTTCTTC.

The V call is TRBV12-3 or TRBV12-4, the J call TRBJ2-1; 15 bases map to TRBD2. V gave up 6 bases and J gave up 0 bases; unmatched junction bases: 6. CDR3 length equals 18 residues. The CDR3 region has the DNA TGTGCCAGCAGCCTCGGACTAGCGGGGGGGAGCTCCTACAATGAGCAGTTCTTC. It codes for CASSLGLAGGSSYNEQFF.

This clonotype was detected a few times. This chain joins TRBV27 and TRBJ2-7, with D unclear. Germline assignment: CDR1 MNHEY and CDR2 SMNVEV (reference sequence). This CDR3 is 15 amino acids long. Between the trimmed V and J ends, which lost 3 bases and 0 bases, there was a span of 12 bases. The CDR3 nucleotides are TGTGCCAGCAGTTTTGTAGGGCGCAGCTCCTACGAGCAGTACTTC. Translating it yields CASSFVGRSSYEQYF.